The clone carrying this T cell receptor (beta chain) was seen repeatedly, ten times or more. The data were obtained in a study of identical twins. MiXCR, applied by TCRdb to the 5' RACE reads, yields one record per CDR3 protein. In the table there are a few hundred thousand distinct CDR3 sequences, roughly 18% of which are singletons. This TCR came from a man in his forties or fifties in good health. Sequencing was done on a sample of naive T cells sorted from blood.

CDR3 DNA sequence: TGTGCCAGCAGCGCCACATCCGCGGTCTACGAGCAGTACTTC. Its translation is CASSATSAVYEQYF. This sequence joins TRBV5-4 and TRBJ2-7; D remains ambiguous. This CDR3 has 14 residues. Germline assignment: CDR1 SGHNT and CDR2 YYREEE (reference sequence). V was trimmed by 4 bases and J by 3 bases, leaving 14 bases between them.